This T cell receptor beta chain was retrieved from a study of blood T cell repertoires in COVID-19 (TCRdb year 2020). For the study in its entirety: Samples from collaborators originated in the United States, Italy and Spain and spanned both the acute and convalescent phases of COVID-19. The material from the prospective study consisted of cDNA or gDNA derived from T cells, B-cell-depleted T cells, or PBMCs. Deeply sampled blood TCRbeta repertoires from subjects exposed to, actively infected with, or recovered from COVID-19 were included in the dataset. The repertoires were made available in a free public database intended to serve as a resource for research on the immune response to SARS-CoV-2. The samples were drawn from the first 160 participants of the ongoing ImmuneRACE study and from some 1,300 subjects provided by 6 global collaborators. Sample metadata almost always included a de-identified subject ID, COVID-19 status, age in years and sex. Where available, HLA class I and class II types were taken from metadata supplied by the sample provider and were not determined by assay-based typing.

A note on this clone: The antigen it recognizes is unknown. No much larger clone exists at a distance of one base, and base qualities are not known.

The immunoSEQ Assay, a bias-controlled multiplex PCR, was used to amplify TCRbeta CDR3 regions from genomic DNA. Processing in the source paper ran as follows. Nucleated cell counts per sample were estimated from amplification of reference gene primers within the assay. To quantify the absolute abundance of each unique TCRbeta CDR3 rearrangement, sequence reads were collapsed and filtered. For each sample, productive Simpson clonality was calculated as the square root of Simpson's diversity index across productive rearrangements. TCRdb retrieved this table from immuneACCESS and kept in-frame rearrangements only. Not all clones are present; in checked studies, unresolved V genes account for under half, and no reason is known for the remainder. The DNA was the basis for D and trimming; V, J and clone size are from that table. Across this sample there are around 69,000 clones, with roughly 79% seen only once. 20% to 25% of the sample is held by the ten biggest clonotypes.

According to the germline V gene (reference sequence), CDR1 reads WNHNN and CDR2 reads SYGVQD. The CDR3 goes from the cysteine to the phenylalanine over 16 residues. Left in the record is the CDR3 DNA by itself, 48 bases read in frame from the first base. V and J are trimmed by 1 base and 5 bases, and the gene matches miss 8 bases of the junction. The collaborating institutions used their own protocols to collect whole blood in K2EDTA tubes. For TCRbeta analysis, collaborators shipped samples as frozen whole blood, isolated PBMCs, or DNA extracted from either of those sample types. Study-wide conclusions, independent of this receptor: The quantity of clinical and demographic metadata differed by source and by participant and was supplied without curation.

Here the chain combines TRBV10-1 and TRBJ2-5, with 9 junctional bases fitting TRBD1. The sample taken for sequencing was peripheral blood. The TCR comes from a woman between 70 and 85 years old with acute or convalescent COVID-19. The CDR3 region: CASSEWRTGVLETQYF. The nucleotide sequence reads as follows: TGCGCCAGCAGTGAGTGGCGGACAGGGGTCCTGGAGACCCAGTACTTC.